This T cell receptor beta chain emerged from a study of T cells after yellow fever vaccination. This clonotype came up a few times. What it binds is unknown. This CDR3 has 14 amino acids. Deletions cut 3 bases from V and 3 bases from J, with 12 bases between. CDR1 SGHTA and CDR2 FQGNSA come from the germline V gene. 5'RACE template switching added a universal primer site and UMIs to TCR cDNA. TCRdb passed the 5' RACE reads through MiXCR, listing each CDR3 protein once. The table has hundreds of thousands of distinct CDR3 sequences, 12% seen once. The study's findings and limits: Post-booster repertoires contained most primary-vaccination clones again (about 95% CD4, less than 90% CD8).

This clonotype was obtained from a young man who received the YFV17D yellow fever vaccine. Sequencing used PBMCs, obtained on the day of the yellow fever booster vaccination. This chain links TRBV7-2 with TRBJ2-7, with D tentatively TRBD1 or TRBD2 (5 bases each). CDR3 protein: CASSLGPSLYEQYF. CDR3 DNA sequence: TGTGCCAGCAGCTTGGGACCATCTCTCTACGAGCAGTACTTC.